The present T cell receptor beta chain was sequenced within a study of T cell changes during pregnancy in multiple sclerosis. Only one count was recorded for this clone. Trimming left V 3 bases short and J 0 bases short, with 12 bases between. The germline CDR1 and CDR2 sequences are ENHRY and SYGVKD. This CDR3 spans 16 amino acids. Assay used: immunoSEQ multiplex PCR; TCRdb lists only in-frame clones, some missing. The sample comprises over 45,000 clones, approximately 90% of which are singletons, and just under 0.2% rests with the top ten. The sequence derives from a female donor with multiple sclerosis, enrolled in a pregnancy study. The chain couples TRBV10-3 to TRBJ1-3; D call uncertain. The source was CD4+ T cells from peripheral blood mononuclear cells, collected in the second trimester of pregnancy. The CDR3 sequence: CAISDPTALSGNTIYF. The CDR3, as DNA: TGTGCCATCAGTGACCCAACAGCTCTCTCTGGAAACACCATATATTTT.